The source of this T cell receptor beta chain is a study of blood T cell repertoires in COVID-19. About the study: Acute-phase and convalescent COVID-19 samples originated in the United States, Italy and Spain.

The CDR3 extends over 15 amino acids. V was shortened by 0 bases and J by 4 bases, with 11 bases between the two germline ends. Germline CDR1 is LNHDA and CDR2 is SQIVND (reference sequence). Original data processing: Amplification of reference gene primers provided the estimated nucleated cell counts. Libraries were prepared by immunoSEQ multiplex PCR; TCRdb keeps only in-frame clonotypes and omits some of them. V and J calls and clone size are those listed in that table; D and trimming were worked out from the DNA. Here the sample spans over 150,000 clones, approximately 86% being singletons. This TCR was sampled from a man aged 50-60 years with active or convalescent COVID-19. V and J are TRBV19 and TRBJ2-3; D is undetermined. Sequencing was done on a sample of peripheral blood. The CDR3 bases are TGTGCCAGTAGTATAGACCCCCTGCGATCAGATACGCAGTATTTT. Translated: CASSIDPLRSDTQYF.